The 14 T cell receptor beta chains presented below share a single source sample, sequenced in a study of Ad26.COV2.S vaccination and SARS-CoV-2 variants. Regarding treatment: around 19 received Ad26.COV2.S at low or high dose, single or two shots; several received placebo; per-sample allocation not given. Sample collection was performed on day 63 after the first vaccine or placebo injection. Data came from immunoSEQ multiplex PCR; TCRdb stores just in-frame clones and leaves some out. The data show some 420,000 clones, with around 87% seen just once and approximately 4% held by the top ten. The sequences come from peripheral blood, collected in a trial of Ad26.COV2.S vaccine versus placebo. The receptors derive from a person aged 18-60 years who received the Ad26.COV2.S COVID-19 vaccine or a placebo.

The chain employs TRBV28 and TRBJ2-3; D is possibly TRBD2 (6 bases). The CDR3 totals 15 residues. V lost 6 bases to trimming and J lost 0 bases, with 13 bases between them. Germline CDR1 reads MDHEN; CDR2 reads SYDVKM. CDR3 bases: TGTGCCAGCAGCTACCAACTAGCTAGCACAGATACGCAGTATTTT. Encoded protein: CASSYQLASTDTQYF.

The rearrangement links TRBV6-5 to TRBJ2-7; TRBD2 agrees at 8 bases. The junction had 5 bases not matched to a gene; V was cut back by 6 bases and J by 1 base. There are 14 residues in the CDR3. CDR1 and CDR2 (germline): MNHEY, SVGAGI. CDR3 in amino acids: CASRILAESYEQYF. The CDR3 DNA sequence: TGTGCCAGCAGGATACTAGCGGAATCCTACGAGCAGTACTTC.

The CDR3 region has the DNA TGCGCCAGCAGCCCGACTAGCGGGGGCACCGGGGAGCTGTTTTTT. Translation: CASSPTSGGTGELFF. The chain links TRBV5-1 to TRBJ2-2; 12 nucleotides agree with TRBD2. CDR3 length equals 15 residues. Germline CDR1 is SGHRS and CDR2 is YFSETQ. Losses at the gene ends were 4 bases for V and 4 bases for J; bases not matched to a gene: 2.

This clone has a single count. The chain uses TRBV13 and TRBJ2-1; D gene ambiguous. This CDR3 spans 12 amino acids. From germline, CDR1 is PRHDT and CDR2 FYEKMQ (reference sequence). With 5 bases removed from V and 9 bases from J, the gap between germline ends came to 11 bases. CDR3 nucleotides: TGTGCCAGCAGCCCCCCGGTTGGTGAGCAGTTCTTC. Protein: CASSPPVGEQFF.

The chain combines TRBV18 with TRBJ2-3; D remains ambiguous. The germline gives CDR1 KGHSH, CDR2 LQKENI. V dropped 1 base and J dropped 1 base, with 12 bases sitting between them. CDR3 length: 16 amino acids. The CDR3 DNA sequence: TGTGCCAGCTCACCACTGGCGCCCCAAGGCACAGATACGCAGTATTTT. Translated: CASSPLAPQGTDTQYF.

This chain uses TRBV11-2 with TRBJ2-2, with TRBD2 matching over 9 bases. J gave up 6 bases and V 6 bases, and 8 bases lay outside the gene matches. Germline values: CDR1 SGHAT, CDR2 FQNNGV. The CDR3 length is 15 residues. The CDR3: CASSPSGTSSGELFF. CDR3 nucleotides: TGTGCCAGCAGTCCGTCCGGGACTAGCTCCGGGGAGCTGTTTTTT.

The V gene is TRBV3-1 (or the pseudogene TRBV3-2), the J gene TRBJ2-3; 8 bases map to TRBD2. The CDR3 length is 16 residues. Germline V gene lookup returns CDR1 LGHDT and CDR2 YNNKEL (reference sequence). V shed 1 base, J shed 1 base, and the junction held 4 bases outside the gene matches. DNA for the CDR3: TGTGCCAGCAGCCAAGGGTTGCGGGGGGGCACAGATACGCAGTATTTT. This codes for CASSQGLRGGTDTQYF.

This clone occurred once. The V gene is TRBV19, the J gene TRBJ1-2; D unresolved. This CDR3 is 15 amino acids long. Trimming stripped 3 bases from V and 1 base from J, with 12 bases between. CDR1 and CDR2 (germline): LNHDA, SQIVND (reference sequence). For the CDR3, the DNA is TGTGCCAGTAGTATCCGACGGATGAGTAACTATGGCTACACCTTC. Translating gives CASSIRRMSNYGYTF.

The chain joins TRBV4-2 to TRBJ1-2; 11 positions agree with TRBD1. The length of the CDR3 is 14 residues. The V gene's germline CDR1 is LGHNA and CDR2 YNFKEQ. The V gene end was trimmed by 5 bases and the J gene end by 5 bases; junction bases not matched to a gene: 4. CDR3 residues: CASSKDRGRYGYTF. The CDR3 nucleotides read TGTGCCAGCAGCAAGGACAGGGGGCGTTATGGCTACACCTTC.

The V and J genes are TRBV6-6 and TRBJ1-6, with TRBD1 as a possible D gene (5 bases). The germline gives CDR1 MNHNY, CDR2 SVGAGI (reference sequence). V lost 0 bases and J lost 9, with 9 bases in between. This CDR3 spans 14 amino acids. The CDR3 reads CASSYSEGPSPLHF. CDR3 nucleotide sequence: TGTGCCAGCAGTTACTCGGAGGGGCCTTCACCCCTCCACTTT.

The V gene is TRBV7-3, the J gene TRBJ2-3; no reliable D call. Trimming stripped 1 base from V and 5 bases from J, with 13 bases between. From germline, CDR1 is SGHTA and CDR2 FQGTGA. The CDR3 consists of 15 residues. The CDR3 bases are TGTGCCAGCAGCTTAATGGGCCAAAAGGGAGATACGCAGTATTTT. Encoded protein: CASSLMGQKGDTQYF.

The chain carries TRBV4-3 and TRBJ2-7, with 8 positions matching TRBD1. CDR3 length equals 15 residues. The germline gives CDR1 LGHNA, CDR2 YSLEER. J gave up 4 bases and V 0 bases, and 5 bases lay outside the gene matches. The CDR3 sequence: CASSQDRTGLYEQYF. DNA of the CDR3: TGCGCCAGCAGCCAAGATCGGACAGGGTTGTACGAGCAGTACTTC.

The chain couples TRBV6-5 to TRBJ2-1; D call uncertain. Germline values: CDR1 MNHEY, CDR2 SVGAGI. The CDR3 sequence is 14 residues long. Trimming took off 8 bases at V and 0 bases at J, with 11 bases between the two ends. The CDR3 spells CASGRGSSYNEQFF. The CDR3 coding sequence is TGTGCCAGCGGCCGAGGAAGCTCCTACAATGAGCAGTTCTTC.

The V gene is TRBV13, the J gene TRBJ2-3; D is unresolved. Trimming shortened V by 5 bases and J by 2 bases, and 11 bases separated the two germline ends. The germline V gene encodes CDR1 PRHDT and CDR2 FYEKMQ (reference sequence). CDR3 length: 14 amino acids. The CDR3 bases are TGTGCCAGCAGCCCCGGACCGGCCACAGATACGCAGTATTTT. This codes for CASSPGPATDTQYF.